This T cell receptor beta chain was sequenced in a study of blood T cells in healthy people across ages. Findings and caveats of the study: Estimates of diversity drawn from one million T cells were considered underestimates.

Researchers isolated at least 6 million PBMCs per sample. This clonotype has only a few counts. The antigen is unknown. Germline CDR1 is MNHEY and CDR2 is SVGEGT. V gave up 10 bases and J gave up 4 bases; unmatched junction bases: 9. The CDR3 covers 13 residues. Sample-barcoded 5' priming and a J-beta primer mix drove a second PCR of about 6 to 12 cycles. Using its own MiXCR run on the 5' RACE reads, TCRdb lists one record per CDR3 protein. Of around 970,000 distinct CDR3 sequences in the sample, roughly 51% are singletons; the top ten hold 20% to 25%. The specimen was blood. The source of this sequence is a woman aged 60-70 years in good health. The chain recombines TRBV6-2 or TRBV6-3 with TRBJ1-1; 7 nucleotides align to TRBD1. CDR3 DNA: TGTGCCACCTCACGGACAGGATCCACTGAAGCTTTCTTT. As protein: CATSRTGSTEAFF.